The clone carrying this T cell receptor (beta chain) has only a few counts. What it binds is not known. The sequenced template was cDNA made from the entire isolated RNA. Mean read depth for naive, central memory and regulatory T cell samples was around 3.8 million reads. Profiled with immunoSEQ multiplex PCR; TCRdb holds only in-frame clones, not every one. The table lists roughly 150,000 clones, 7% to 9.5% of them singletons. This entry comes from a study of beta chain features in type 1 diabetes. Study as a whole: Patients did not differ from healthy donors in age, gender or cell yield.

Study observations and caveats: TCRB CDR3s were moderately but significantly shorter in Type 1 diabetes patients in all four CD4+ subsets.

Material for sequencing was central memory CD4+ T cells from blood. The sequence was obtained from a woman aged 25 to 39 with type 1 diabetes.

As DNA, the CDR3 is TGTGCCAGCAGCGCCCACAGGGGTCGAGCTTTCTTT. It codes for CASSAHRGRAFF. V gene TRBV7-2 combines with J gene TRBJ1-1; TRBD1 matches at 7 bases. Trimming at V came to 5 bases and at J to 10 bases, leaving 7 bases not matched to a gene. This CDR3 has 12 residues. Germline lookup yields CDR1 SGHTA and CDR2 FQGNSA.